These 27 T cell receptor beta chains were all obtained from the same sample, sequenced in a study of lymphopenia after photon versus proton radiotherapy. TCRdb's table, derived via immunoSEQ multiplex PCR, lists solely in-frame clones and lacks some. The sample holds 40,000 or so clones, about 85% seen once. Sequencing was performed on peripheral blood, taken from a patient treated with photon-based radiotherapy. The receptor set was obtained from a man aged 35-49 years with gastric cancer.

Points on this clone: Other DNA sequences in the sample encode the same CDR3. The CDR3 loop is CASSLGTGGNTIYF. For the CDR3, the DNA is TGCGCCAGCAGCTTGGGGACGGGAGGAAACACCATATATTTT. The chain joins TRBV5-1 to TRBJ1-3; D is ambiguous. The CDR3 is 14 amino acids. The V end was cut by 0 bases, the J end by 4 bases, with 8 bases between. Germline lookup yields CDR1 SGHRS and CDR2 YFSETQ.

The chain uses TRBV18 and TRBJ2-7, with D possibly being TRBD2 (5 bases). The germline CDR1 and CDR2 sequences are KGHSH and LQKENI. The CDR3 runs to 14 residues. The V end lost 3 bases, the J end lost 7 bases, and 16 bases lay between the germline ends. CDR3 in DNA: TGTGCCAGCTCACCGGTTCTGGGCCGGGATGAGCAGTACTTC. It specifies CASSPVLGRDEQYF.

V gene TRBV14 combines with J gene TRBJ1-3; no definite D call. This CDR3 is built from 12 residues. Germline-derived CDR1 and CDR2 are SGHDN and FVKESK. The V end was cut by 1 base, the J end by 7 bases, with 5 bases between. CDR3 DNA: TGTGCCAGCAGCCAAGTTTCGAACACCATATATTTT. Amino acid sequence: CASSQVSNTIYF.

The chain links TRBV14 to TRBJ2-5; D gene uncertain. CDR1 is SGHDN, CDR2 FVKESK, per germline. V was clipped by 4 bases and J by 1 base, with 7 bases between them. The CDR3 spans 13 residues. The CDR3 sequence is CASSRFIQETQYF. The DNA for the CDR3 is TGTGCCAGCAGCCGTTTTATCCAAGAGACCCAGTACTTC.

The genes are TRBV10-3 and TRBJ1-5, with D hard to call. The CDR3 runs 16 residues. V gave up 0 bases and J gave up 2 bases, with 11 bases separating them. Per germline, CDR1 ENHRY and CDR2 SYGVKD. The CDR3 region has the DNA TGTGCCATCAGTGAGTCTTACGGGGTGGGCAATCAGCCCCAGCATTTT. It translates to CAISESYGVGNQPQHF.

The J gene is TRBJ2-5, the V gene TRBV11-1; 10 positions agree with TRBD1. The CDR3 extends over 16 amino acids. Germline V lookup: CDR1 SGHAT, CDR2 FQDESV (reference sequence). V dropped 4 bases and J dropped 0; count of bases not matched to a gene: 5. The CDR3 DNA reads TGTGCCAGCAGCTGGGGGACAGGGGCGTACCAAGAGACCCAGTACTTC. Translating gives CASSWGTGAYQETQYF.

The V and J genes are TRBV6-5 and TRBJ2-7; the match to TRBD1 covers 7 bases. This CDR3 spans 14 amino acids. CDR1 and CDR2 (germline): MNHEY, SVGAGI. Trimming took 6 bases from V and 3 from J; bases not matched to a gene: 8. CDR3 sequence (DNA): TGTGCCAGCAGCCCCCGCCAGGGGGACTACGAGCAGTACTTC. This codes for CASSPRQGDYEQYF.

This clone was detected only once. V is TRBV4-3 and J is TRBJ2-7, with 9 bases fitting TRBD1. The CDR3 is 13 amino acids. The V and J ends lost 8 bases and 6 bases, in that order; junction bases with no gene match: 8. In germline, CDR1 is LGHNA, CDR2 YSLEER. In DNA, the CDR3 is TGCGCCAGCTCCCGGGACAGGGAGCGCGAGCAGTACTTC. This encodes CASSRDREREQYF.

The chain couples TRBV15 to TRBJ2-2; weak D call: TRBD2 (6 bases). Germline loops: CDR1 LNHNV, CDR2 YYDKDF (reference sequence). This CDR3 has 14 amino acids. V lost 5 bases, J lost 7 bases, and 14 bases lay in between. The CDR3 region has the DNA TGTGCCACCAGCGCAGTTCAGGGAGGCGGGGAGCTGTTTTTT. It translates to CATSAVQGGGELFF.

The chain links TRBV9 to TRBJ1-6, with 10 bases that match TRBD1. J lost 8 bases, V lost 3 bases, and 5 bases had no gene match. The CDR3 is 15 amino acids. CDR1 SGDLS and CDR2 YYNGEE come from the germline V gene. As DNA, the CDR3 is TGTGCCAGCAGCGGAGACAGGGGGCGGTATTCACCCCTCCACTTT. It codes for CASSGDRGRYSPLHF.

This clone has only one observation. V and J are TRBV19 and TRBJ2-2; D is possibly TRBD2 (5 bases). CDR1 is LNHDA and CDR2 is SQIVND in the germline V gene (reference sequence). V lost 4 bases and J 5 bases, leaving 11 bases between the germline ends. The CDR3 is 14 residues long. Here the CDR3 DNA reads TGTGCCAGTAGTACCCGTCGGGGAACCGGGGAGCTGTTTTTT. Translation gives CASSTRRGTGELFF.

This clone has just one count. The V call is TRBV6-5, the J call TRBJ2-1, with D possibly matching TRBD1 (5 bases). Germline V CDR1 and CDR2: MNHEY, SVGAGI. V was clipped by 5 bases and J by 1 base, with 9 bases between them. The CDR3 has 14 amino acids. CDR3 sequence reads: CASSRRESYNEQFF. Written as DNA, the CDR3 is TGTGCCAGCAGTCGCAGGGAATCCTACAATGAGCAGTTCTTC.

J is TRBJ2-2 and V is TRBV15, with 7 bases that match TRBD2. Germline loops: CDR1 LNHNV, CDR2 YYDKDF (reference sequence). The V gene end was trimmed by 1 base and the J gene end by 7 bases; junction bases not matched to a gene: 6. CDR3 length: 15 residues. The DNA of the CDR3 is TGTGCCACCAGCAGAGGGTATACGGGAGGCGGGGAGCTGTTTTTT. It specifies CATSRGYTGGGELFF.

This clone was counted between two and nine times. The chain recombines TRBV10-3 with TRBJ2-1, with 9 bases matching TRBD1. Germline loops: CDR1 ENHRY, CDR2 SYGVKD. The V gene end was trimmed by 6 bases and the J gene end by 7 bases; junction bases not matched to a gene: 10. The CDR3 is 15 residues long. CDR3 sequence reads: CAIRPTGGRGNEQFF. The CDR3 DNA follows: TGTGCCATCAGGCCAACAGGGGGCAGAGGGAATGAGCAGTTCTTC.

The chain has TRBV30 and TRBJ2-7, with D possibly being TRBD2 (5 bases). Looked up from germline, CDR1 is GTSNPN and CDR2 is SVGIG (reference sequence). The CDR3 has 11 residues. DNA of the CDR3: TGTGCGAGTGGAGGCGGTTACGAGCAGTACTTC. This translates into CASGGGYEQYF.

This rearrangement joins TRBV2 to TRBJ1-1, with a tentative D call TRBD1 (5 bases). This CDR3 is built from 14 residues. Germline CDR1 SNHLY, CDR2 FYNNEI. V was trimmed by 4 bases and J by 4 bases, leaving 13 bases between them. CDR3 loop: CASSGVRVGTEAFF. CDR3 coding DNA: TGTGCCAGCAGTGGGGTCAGGGTGGGCACTGAAGCTTTCTTT.

The gene calls are TRBV7-2 and TRBJ1-1, with D possibly matching TRBD1 (5 bases). Looked up from germline, CDR1 is SGHTA and CDR2 is FQGNSA. The V gene lost 5 bases and the J gene lost 1 base, with 11 bases spanning the gap. The CDR3 covers 14 residues. This chain's CDR3 is CASSPDGANTEAFF. The CDR3 DNA reads as TGTGCCAGCAGCCCCGACGGGGCGAACACTGAAGCTTTCTTT.

The J gene is TRBJ1-1, the V gene TRBV5-1, with 7 bases fitting TRBD1. The CDR3 is 16 residues long. After removal of 4 bases from V and 0 bases from J, the junction contained 9 bases not matched to a gene. Germline V CDR1 and CDR2: SGHRS, YFSETQ. The CDR3 is CASSVLGTVMNTEAFF. CDR3 sequence (DNA): TGCGCCAGCAGCGTCCTGGGGACAGTCATGAACACTGAAGCTTTCTTT.

The chain recombines TRBV29-1 with TRBJ2-7; 9 positions match TRBD1. Trimming at V came to 5 bases and at J to 0 bases, leaving 5 bases not matched to a gene. The germline V gene has CDR1 SQVTM and CDR2 ANQGSEA. The CDR3 length is 14 residues. Here the CDR3 DNA reads TGCAGCGTTCGGGACAGGGAGTTCTCCTACGAGCAGTACTTC. Translation: CSVRDREFSYEQYF.

J is TRBJ1-1 and V is TRBV19; D is unresolved. The CDR3 length is 15 residues. The ends were cut back, 3 bases at V and 7 bases at J, with 18 bases in the middle. Germline CDR1 is LNHDA and CDR2 is SQIVND (reference sequence). For the CDR3, the DNA is TGTGCCAGTAGTATTATCCAGGTCTCTGCCCGTGAAGCTTTCTTT. This gives the protein CASSIIQVSAREAFF.

The J gene is TRBJ2-7, the V gene TRBV18; D is unclear. CDR3 length: 14 residues. Trimming cost V 3 bases and J 5 bases, with 14 bases left between them. The germline gives CDR1 KGHSH, CDR2 LQKENI. The CDR3 reads CASSPPSLENEQYF. The CDR3, as DNA: TGTGCCAGCTCACCCCCGTCGTTAGAGAACGAGCAGTACTTC.

As to this clone: Sequence at one end of the junction differs from germline and may be a read error. V gene TRBV29-1 combines with J gene TRBJ2-5; D tentatively fits TRBD1 or TRBD2 (5 bases each). In germline, CDR1 is SQVTM, CDR2 ANQGSEA. CDR3 length equals 12 residues. The CDR3 here is CSVVRDQGTQYF. As DNA, the CDR3 is TGCAGCGTAGTCCGGGACCAAGGGACCCAGTACTTC.

This clone occurred once. The CDR3 spells CSVGVRGDTQYF. CDR3 nucleotides: TGCAGCGTCGGGGTCAGGGGAGATACGCAGTATTTT. The gene calls are TRBV29-1 and TRBJ2-3; tentative D call: TRBD1 (6 bases). The V gene's germline CDR1 is SQVTM and CDR2 ANQGSEA. The CDR3 sequence is 12 residues long. V was clipped by 6 bases and J by 5 bases, with 12 bases between them.

The gene calls are TRBV11-1 and TRBJ1-1; D gene ambiguous. Germline V gene sequence: CDR1 SGHAT, CDR2 FQDESV (reference sequence). The CDR3 loop spans 13 amino acids. Trimming stripped 2 bases from V and 2 bases from J, with 6 bases between. The CDR3 nucleotides read TGTGCCAGCAGCTTAAACGGTAACACTGAAGCTTTCTTT. Residues: CASSLNGNTEAFF. The whole variable domain, filled in from reference TRBV11-1 and TRBJ1-1, reads EAEVAQSPRYKITEKSQAVAFWCDPISGHATLYWYRQILGQGPELLVQFQDESVVDDSQLPKDRFSAERLKGVDSTLKIQPAELGDSAMYLCASSLNGNTEAFFGQGTRLTVV.

The chain combines TRBV19 with TRBJ1-2; D is unresolved. CDR3 length: 13 residues. With 7 bases removed from V and 0 bases from J, the gap between germline ends came to 9 bases. Germline-derived CDR1 and CDR2 are LNHDA and SQIVND (reference sequence). The CDR3 sequence: CASKDDPNYGYTF. In nucleotides, the CDR3 is TGTGCCAGTAAGGACGATCCTAACTATGGCTACACCTTC.

The chain is built from TRBV7-8 and TRBJ1-4, with D unclear. V was cut by 2 bases and J by 7 bases, with 11 bases left in between. There are 14 residues in the CDR3. Per germline, CDR1 SGHVS and CDR2 FQNEAQ. The CDR3 DNA sequence: TGTGCCAGCAGCTTAAGGGAAGGTGGTGAAAAACTGTTTTTT. Protein: CASSLREGGEKLFF.

The V and J genes are TRBV20-1 and TRBJ2-5; D unresolved. The J call may be incorrect, as the DNA end agrees better with TRBJ2-7. The CDR3 contains 11 residues. Per germline, CDR1 DFQATT and CDR2 SNEGSKA (reference sequence). CDR3 protein: CSAAPRDEQYF. The DNA for the CDR3 is TGCAGTGCCGCCCCCCGGGACGAGCAGTACTTC.